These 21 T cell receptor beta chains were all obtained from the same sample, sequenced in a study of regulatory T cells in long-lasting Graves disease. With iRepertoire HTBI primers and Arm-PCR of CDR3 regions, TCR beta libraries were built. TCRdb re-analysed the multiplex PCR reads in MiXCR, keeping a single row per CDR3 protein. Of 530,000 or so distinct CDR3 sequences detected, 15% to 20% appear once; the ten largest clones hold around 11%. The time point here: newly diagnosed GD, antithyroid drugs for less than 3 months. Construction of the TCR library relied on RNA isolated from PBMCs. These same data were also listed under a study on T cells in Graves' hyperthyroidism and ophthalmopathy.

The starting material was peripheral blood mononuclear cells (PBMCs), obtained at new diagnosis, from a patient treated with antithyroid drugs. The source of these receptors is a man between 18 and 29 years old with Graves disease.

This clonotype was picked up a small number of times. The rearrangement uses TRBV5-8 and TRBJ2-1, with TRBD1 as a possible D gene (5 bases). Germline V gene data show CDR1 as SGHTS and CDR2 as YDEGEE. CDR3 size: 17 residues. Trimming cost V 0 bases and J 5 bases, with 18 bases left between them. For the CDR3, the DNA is TGTGCCAGCAGCTTGGATAGCATGGCAGGGTACCACAATGAGCAGTTCTTC. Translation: CASSLDSMAGYHNEQFF.

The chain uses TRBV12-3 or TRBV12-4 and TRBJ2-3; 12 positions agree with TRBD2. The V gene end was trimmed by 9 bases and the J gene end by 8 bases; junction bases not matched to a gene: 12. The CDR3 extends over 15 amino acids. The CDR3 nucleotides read TGTGCCAGGGGTTCGACTAGCGGGAGAGGAGGTACGCAGTATTTT. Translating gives CARGSTSGRGGTQYF.

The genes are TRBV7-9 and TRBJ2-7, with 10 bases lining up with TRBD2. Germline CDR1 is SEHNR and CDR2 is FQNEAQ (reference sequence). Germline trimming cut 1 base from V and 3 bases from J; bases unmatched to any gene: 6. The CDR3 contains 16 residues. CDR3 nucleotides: TGTGCCAGCAGCTTAGAGGCTAGCGGGAGATACTACGAGCAGTACTTC. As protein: CASSLEASGRYYEQYF.

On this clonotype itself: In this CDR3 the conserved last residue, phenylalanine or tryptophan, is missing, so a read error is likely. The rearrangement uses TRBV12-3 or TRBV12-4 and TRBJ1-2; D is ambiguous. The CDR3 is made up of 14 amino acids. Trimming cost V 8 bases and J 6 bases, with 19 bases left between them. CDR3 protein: CASGSSFVSDGYTL. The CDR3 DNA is TGTGCCAGCGGCAGCAGTTTTGTCAGCGATGGCTACACCCTC.

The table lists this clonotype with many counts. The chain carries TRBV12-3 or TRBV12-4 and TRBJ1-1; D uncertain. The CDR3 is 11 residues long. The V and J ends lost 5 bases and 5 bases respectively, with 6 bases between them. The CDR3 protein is CASSAGTEAFF. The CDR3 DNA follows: TGTGCCAGCAGTGCGGGGACTGAAGCTTTCTTT.

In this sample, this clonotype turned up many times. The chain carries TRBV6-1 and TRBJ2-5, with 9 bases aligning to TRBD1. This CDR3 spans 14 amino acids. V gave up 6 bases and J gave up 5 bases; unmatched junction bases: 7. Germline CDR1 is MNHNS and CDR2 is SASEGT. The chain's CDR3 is CASSGTGFLETQYF. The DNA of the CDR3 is TGTGCCAGCAGCGGGACAGGGTTTTTGGAGACCCAGTACTTC.

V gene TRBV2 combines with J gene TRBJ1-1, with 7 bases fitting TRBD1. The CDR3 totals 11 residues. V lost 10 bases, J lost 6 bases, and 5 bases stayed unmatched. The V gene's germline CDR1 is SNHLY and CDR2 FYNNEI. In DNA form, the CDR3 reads TGTGCCATCAGGGGGTCCTCTGAAGCTTTCTTT. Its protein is CAIRGSSEAFF.

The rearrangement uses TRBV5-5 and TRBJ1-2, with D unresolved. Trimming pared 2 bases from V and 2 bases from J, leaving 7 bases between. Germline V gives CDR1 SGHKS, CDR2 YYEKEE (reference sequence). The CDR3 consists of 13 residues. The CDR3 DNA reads TGTGCCAGCAGCTTCCTTGAAAACTATGGCTACACCTTC. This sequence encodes CASSFLENYGYTF.

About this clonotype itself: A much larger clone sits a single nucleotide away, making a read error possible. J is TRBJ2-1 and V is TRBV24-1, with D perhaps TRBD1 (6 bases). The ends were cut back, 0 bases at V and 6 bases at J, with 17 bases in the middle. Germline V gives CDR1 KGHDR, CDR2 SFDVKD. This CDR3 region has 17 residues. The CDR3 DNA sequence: TGTGCCACCAGTGATTTGGGGGGCACGAGACTTCTCAATGAGCAGTTCTTC. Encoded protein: CATSDLGGTRLLNEQFF.

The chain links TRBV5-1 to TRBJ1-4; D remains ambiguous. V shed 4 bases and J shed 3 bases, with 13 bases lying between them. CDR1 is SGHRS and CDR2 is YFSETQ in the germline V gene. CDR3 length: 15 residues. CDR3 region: CASSTREMANEKLFF. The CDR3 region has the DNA TGCGCCAGCAGCACCCGGGAGATGGCTAATGAAAAACTGTTTTTT.

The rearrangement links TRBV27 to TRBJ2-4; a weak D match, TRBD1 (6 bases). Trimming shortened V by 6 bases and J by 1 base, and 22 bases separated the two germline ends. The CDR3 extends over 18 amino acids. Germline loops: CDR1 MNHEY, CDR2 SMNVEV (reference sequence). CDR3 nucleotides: TGTGCCAGCAGCCCGGGACACTTCACCTGGAGGGCCAAAAACATTCAGTACTTC. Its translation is CASSPGHFTWRAKNIQYF.

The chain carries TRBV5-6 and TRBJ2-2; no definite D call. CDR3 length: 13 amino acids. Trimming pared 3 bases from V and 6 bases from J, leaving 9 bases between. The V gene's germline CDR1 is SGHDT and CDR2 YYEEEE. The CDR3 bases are TGTGCCAGCAGCTATCACCTTTCCGGGGAGCTGTTTTTT. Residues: CASSYHLSGELFF. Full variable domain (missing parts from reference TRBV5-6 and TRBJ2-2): DAGVTQSPTHLIKTRGQQVTLRCSPKSGHDTVSWYQQALGQGPQFIFQYYEEEERQRGNFPDRFSGHQFPNYSSELNVNALLLGDSALYLCASSYHLSGELFFGEGSRLTVL.

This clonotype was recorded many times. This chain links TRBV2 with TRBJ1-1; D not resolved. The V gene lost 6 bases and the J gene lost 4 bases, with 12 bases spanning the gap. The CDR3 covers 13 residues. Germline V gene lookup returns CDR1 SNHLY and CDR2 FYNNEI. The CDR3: CASRMDPGTEAFF. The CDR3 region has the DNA TGTGCCAGCAGGATGGACCCCGGCACTGAAGCTTTCTTT.

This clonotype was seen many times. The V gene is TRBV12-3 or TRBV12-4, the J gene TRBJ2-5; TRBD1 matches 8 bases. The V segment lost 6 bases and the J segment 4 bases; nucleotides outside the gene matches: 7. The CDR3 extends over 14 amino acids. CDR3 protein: CASSLDRGGETQYF. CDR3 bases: TGTGCCAGCAGCCTAGACAGGGGTGGAGAGACCCAGTACTTC.

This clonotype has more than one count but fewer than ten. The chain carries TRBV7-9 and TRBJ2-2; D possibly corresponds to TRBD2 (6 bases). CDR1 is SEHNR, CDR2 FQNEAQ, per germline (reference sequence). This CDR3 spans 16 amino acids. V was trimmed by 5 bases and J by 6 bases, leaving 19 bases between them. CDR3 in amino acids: CASSTTTGGKSGELFF. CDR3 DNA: TGTGCCAGCAGCACCACAACGGGCGGGAAGTCCGGGGAGCTGTTTTTT. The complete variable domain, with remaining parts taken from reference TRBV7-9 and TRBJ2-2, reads DTGVSQNPRHKITKRGQNVTFRCDPISEHNRLYWYRQTLGQGPEFLTYFQNEAQLEKSRLLSDRFSAERPKGSFSTLEIQRTEQGDSAMYLCASSTTTGGKSGELFFGEGSRLTVL.

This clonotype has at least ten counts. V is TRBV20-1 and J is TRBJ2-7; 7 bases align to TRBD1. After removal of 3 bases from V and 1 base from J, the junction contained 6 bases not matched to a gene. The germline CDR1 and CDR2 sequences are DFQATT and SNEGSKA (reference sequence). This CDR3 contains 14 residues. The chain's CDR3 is CSASDLQGSYEQYF. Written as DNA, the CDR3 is TGCAGTGCTAGCGATCTACAGGGGTCCTACGAGCAGTACTTC.

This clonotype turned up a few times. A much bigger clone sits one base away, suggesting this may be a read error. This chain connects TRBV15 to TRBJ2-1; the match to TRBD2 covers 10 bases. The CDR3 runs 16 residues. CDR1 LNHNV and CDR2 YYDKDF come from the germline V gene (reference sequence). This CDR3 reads CATNLKASGGLGEQLF. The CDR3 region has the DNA TGTGCCACCAATCTAAAGGCTAGCGGGGGATTGGGAGAGCAGCTCTTC.

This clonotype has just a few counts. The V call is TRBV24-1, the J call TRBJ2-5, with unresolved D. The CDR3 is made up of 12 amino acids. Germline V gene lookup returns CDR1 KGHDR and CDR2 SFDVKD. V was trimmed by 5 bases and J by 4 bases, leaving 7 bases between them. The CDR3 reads CATSAAGETQYF. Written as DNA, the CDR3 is TGTGCCACCAGTGCAGCCGGAGAGACCCAGTACTTC.

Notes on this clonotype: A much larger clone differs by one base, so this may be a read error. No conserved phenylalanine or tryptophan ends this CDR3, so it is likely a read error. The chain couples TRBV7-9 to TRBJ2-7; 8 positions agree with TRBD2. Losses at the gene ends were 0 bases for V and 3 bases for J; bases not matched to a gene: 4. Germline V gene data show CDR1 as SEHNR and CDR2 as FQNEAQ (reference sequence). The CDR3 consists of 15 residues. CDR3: CASSLASGALYEQYS. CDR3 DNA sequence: TGTGCCAGCAGCTTAGCTAGCGGGGCCCTCTACGAGCAGTACTCC.

DNA of the CDR3: TGCAGTGCTAGAGCCCCGGGACTAGCGGGATACGAGCAGTACTTC. It is translated as CSARAPGLAGYEQYF. The rearrangement uses TRBV20-1 and TRBJ2-7, with 13 bases aligning to TRBD2. Germline loops: CDR1 DFQATT, CDR2 SNEGSKA (reference sequence). V was pared by 1 base and J by 4 bases, with 4 bases of the junction left unmatched. CDR3 length: 15 residues.

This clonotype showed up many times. Here the CDR3 DNA reads TGTGCCAGCATGGGGGAGATTGCGACTGAAGCTTTCTTT. This translates into CASMGEIATEAFF. The rearrangement uses TRBV6-1 and TRBJ1-1, with TRBD1 as a possible D gene (5 bases). V lost 7 bases and J 5 bases, leaving 14 bases between the germline ends. This CDR3 contains 13 residues. Germline V lookup: CDR1 MNHNS, CDR2 SASEGT.